The clone carrying this TCR beta chain was counted between two and nine times. Its antigen is not known. These data come from a study of cytomegalovirus exposure and HLA in healthy donors. General study points: It was only CMV serostatus that was available as immune exposure information. Several V segments, TRBV6-2 and TRBV6-3 among them, could not be told apart and were dropped. TCR sequences were mostly rare, though some public TCRs occurred in many donors.

The V gene lost 0 bases and the J gene lost 11 bases, with 10 bases spanning the gap. Looked up from germline, CDR1 is MNHNS and CDR2 is SASEGT. This CDR3 contains 12 residues. Researchers ran the PCR with 60 Vbeta and 13 Jbeta primers. Clones were sequenced by immunoSEQ multiplex PCR, and TCRdb holds only the in-frame ones, with some missing. The sample has about 150,000 clones; roughly 10% are singletons. The sequence came from a man aged 50 or older in good health and CMV-seronegative. The specimen sequenced was PBMCs. This sequence joins TRBV6-1 and TRBJ1-1; D remains unclear. CDR3 nucleotides: TGTGCCAGCAGTGAAGCGCGGAGGGATGCTTTCTTT. This codes for CASSEARRDAFF.